In its sample, the clone carrying this T cell receptor (beta chain) was seen a few times. The antigen is undetermined. This specimen belongs to a study of long-term antiretroviral therapy in people with HIV. Runs used v3.0 of the immunoSEQ assay and were done at survey level. Profiled with immunoSEQ multiplex PCR; TCRdb holds only in-frame clones, not every one. The sample contains tens of thousands of clones, 75% to 85% of which appear only once. The study, taken as a whole, reports: HIV repertoires showed narrower CDR3 length ranges than controls. Pre-ART expanded TRB clones stayed dominant throughout, though often decreasing after ART.

At least two post-ART and at least one pre-ART PBMC sample were available for each donor. Sequenced material: unsorted PBMCs, taken 0.1 years before starting antiretroviral therapy. This TCR derives from a man younger than 30 with HIV.

The CDR3 DNA reads TGTGCCAGCAGCGCACCGGGACTAGCGGGATCCGGGGAGCTGTTTTTT. This encodes CASSAPGLAGSGELFF. The V gene is TRBV7-9, the J gene TRBJ2-2, with TRBD2 matching 13 bases. The junction had 6 bases not matched to a gene; V was cut back by 5 bases and J by 6 bases. The germline gives CDR1 SEHNR, CDR2 FQNEAQ (reference sequence). This CDR3 region has 16 residues.